This TCR beta chain was sequenced in a study of beta chain features in type 1 diabetes. TCRB transcripts that were expressed got sequenced, as all of the isolated RNA had been reverse transcribed. Assay: immunoSEQ multiplex PCR; the TCRdb copy retains only in-frame clones and omits some. The sample has around 140,000 clones; about an eighth are singletons. Notes on this clone: What it recognizes is unknown.

Study-wide results and caveats: All four CD4+ subsets from Type 1 diabetes patients carried moderately but significantly shorter TCRB CDR3s. For TCRB rearrangement, an influence of HLA type remained unresolved here.

Sequenced input: central memory CD4+ T cells from blood. This receptor was taken from a young man with type 1 diabetes.

This CDR3 is CAWSQGTGGRDTQYF. The DNA of the CDR3 is TGTGCCTGGAGTCAAGGGACAGGGGGGAGAGATACGCAGTATTTT. J is TRBJ2-3 and V is TRBV30; 11 bases fit TRBD1. V gave up 2 bases and J gave up 5 bases; unmatched junction bases: 6. The CDR3 sequence is 15 residues long. Germline CDR1 reads GTSNPN; CDR2 reads SVGIG (reference sequence). The whole variable domain, filled in from reference TRBV30 and TRBJ2-3, reads SQTIHQWPATLVQPVGSPLSLECTVEGTSNPNLYWYRQAAGRGLQLLFYSVGIGQISSEVPQNLSASRPQDRQFILSSKKLLLSDSGFYLCAWSQGTGGRDTQYFGPGTRLTVL.